The 5 T cell receptor beta chains below were found in one sample sequenced in a study of cytomegalovirus exposure and HLA in healthy donors. Primers: 60 Vbeta forward and 13 Jbeta reverse. Profiled with immunoSEQ multiplex PCR; TCRdb holds only in-frame clones, not every one. The table shows some 65,000 clones, with more than 70% occurring only once. The sequenced sample consisted of PBMCs. The receptor set was obtained from a man aged 45-65 years in good health and CMV-seropositive.

This clone turned up a few times. The chain uses TRBV29-1 and TRBJ2-1; 12 bases agree with TRBD2. Germline loops: CDR1 SQVTM, CDR2 ANQGSEA. The CDR3 is 18 residues long. Trimming removed 4 bases from V and 8 bases from J; junction bases left unmatched: 18. The CDR3, as DNA: TGCAGCGTTGGGGGAGGGACTAGCGGGTCCCAGGTCGCCGATGAGCAGTTCTTC. It encodes CSVGGGTSGSQVADEQFF.

The chain has TRBV29-1 and TRBJ2-2; TRBD1 agrees at 7 bases. Germline CDR1 and CDR2: SQVTM and ANQGSEA. The V segment lost 6 bases and the J segment 2 bases; nucleotides outside the gene matches: 9. This CDR3 comprises 15 residues. CDR3 amino acids: CSVPRQGRNTGELFF. CDR3 nucleotide sequence: TGCAGCGTCCCTAGACAGGGCCGTAACACCGGGGAGCTGTTTTTT.

This clone turned up a few times. This chain connects TRBV7-2 to TRBJ1-2; possibly TRBD1 for D (5 bases). The CDR3 has 13 amino acids. CDR1 SGHTA and CDR2 FQGNSA come from the germline V gene. The V end lost 0 bases, the J end lost 6 bases, and 8 bases lay between the germline ends. For the CDR3, the DNA is TGTGCCAGCAGCTTAGCTCAGGGCCATGGCTACACCTTC. Translation: CASSLAQGHGYTF.

Written as DNA, the CDR3 is TGCAGCGTTGAAGTGGCAGGGGGAAACACTGAAGCTTTCTTT. Amino acids: CSVEVAGGNTEAFF. The chain joins TRBV29-1 to TRBJ1-1, with TRBD1 identical over 7 bases. CDR3 length equals 14 residues. With 1 base clipped from V and 2 bases from J, the junction kept 4 bases outside the gene matches. Per the germline V gene, CDR1 is SQVTM and CDR2 is ANQGSEA.

J is TRBJ1-5 and V is TRBV28; perhaps TRBD1 as D (5 bases). The germline V and J ends were trimmed by 6 bases and 2 bases, with 14 bases remaining between them. Germline loops: CDR1 MDHEN, CDR2 SYDVKM. The CDR3 has 15 amino acids. The CDR3 nucleotides are TGTGCCAGCAGAACACAGGCGGGAGGCAATCAGCCCCAGCATTTT. Translating gives CASRTQAGGNQPQHF.